These T cell receptor beta chains were read from a single sample in a study of cytomegalovirus exposure and HLA in healthy donors. Sequencing used immunoSEQ multiplex PCR; TCRdb keeps in-frame clones, though not all of them. The sample includes approximately 140,000 clones, about 85% of them seen just once. Input material: PBMCs. The receptors come from a human donor in good health. Each CDR3 is given with its conserved first and last residue. D genes are given only for firm matches. Only some rows state a clone size, as once, few, many or a class for expanded clones.

D gene	V gene	clone size	J gene	CDR3 protein	CDR3 DNA
NA	TRBV6-6	NA	TRBJ2-7	CASSIASPYEQYF	TGTGCCAGCAGTATAGCGTCTCCCTACGAGCAGTACTTC
TRBD1	TRBV13	NA	TRBJ2-3	CASRLTGGDTQYF	TGTGCCAGCAGACTGACAGGGGGGGATACGCAGTATTTT
NA	TRBV6-6	NA	TRBJ2-7	CASKEGKGSYEQYF	TGTGCCAGCAAAGAGGGTAAAGGATCCTACGAGCAGTACTTC
TRBD1	TRBV5-1	NA	TRBJ2-2	CASSLDRGDTGELFF	TGCGCCAGCAGCTTGGACAGGGGTGACACCGGGGAGCTGTTTTTT
TRBD2	TRBV28	few	TRBJ2-7	CASSQREVPRYEQYF	TGTGCCAGCAGCCAGCGGGAGGTCCCACGTTACGAGCAGTACTTC
NA	TRBV2	NA	TRBJ2-6	CASSEFPAVSGANVLTF	TGTGCCAGCAGTGAGTTCCCAGCGGTCTCTGGGGCCAACGTCCTGACTTTC
TRBD1	TRBV7-2	NA	TRBJ1-5	CASSPRQGRSNQPQHF	TGTGCCAGCAGCCCGCGACAGGGACGGAGCAATCAGCCCCAGCATTTT
TRBD1	TRBV5-1	NA	TRBJ1-1	CASSRVGDRVGTEAFF	TGCGCCAGCAGCAGGGTCGGGGACAGGGTGGGGACTGAAGCTTTCTTT
TRBD1	TRBV6-5	NA	TRBJ1-6	CASKNGQGVSPLHF	TGTGCCAGCAAGAATGGACAGGGGGTTTCACCCCTCCACTTT
NA	TRBV6-5	NA	TRBJ2-7	CASSPTGSYEQYF	TGTGCCAGCAGTCCCACAGGGAGCTACGAGCAGTACTTC
NA	TRBV29-1	NA	TRBJ1-2	CSVDRSGGAGGYTF	TGCAGCGTTGATCGGTCGGGGGGCGCCGGGGGCTACACCTTC
TRBD1	TRBV13	NA	TRBJ1-1	CASSRDRQGEAFF	TGTGCCAGCAGCAGAGATCGACAGGGCGAGGCTTTCTTT
TRBD1	TRBV7-8	NA	TRBJ1-6	CASSGRGFNPSPLHF	TGTGCCAGCAGCGGCAGGGGGTTTAACCCTTCACCCCTCCACTTT
TRBD2	TRBV7-2	NA	TRBJ2-1	CASSLATTSGRRSEQFF	TGTGCCAGCAGCTTAGCCACGACTAGCGGGAGGAGGAGTGAGCAGTTCTTC
TRBD1	TRBV16	NA	TRBJ2-5	CASSRSTGSGQETQYF	TGTGCCAGCAGCCGGTCGACAGGGTCCGGGCAGGAGACCCAGTACTTC
NA	TRBV7-6	few	TRBJ2-2	CAAQGGEVGNTGELFF	TGTGCCGCTCAAGGGGGAGAGGTTGGGAACACCGGGGAGCTGTTTTTT
NA	TRBV2	NA	TRBJ1-1	CASSERQGLTEAFF	TGTGCCAGCAGTGAGCGGCAGGGTCTCACTGAAGCTTTCTTT